These 2 T cell receptor beta chains share one sample of origin, sequenced in a study of blood T cell repertoires in COVID-19. Libraries were prepared by immunoSEQ multiplex PCR; TCRdb keeps only in-frame clonotypes and omits some of them. The table includes a few hundred thousand clones, nearly 90% detected once. The sample consisted of PBMCs or T cells enriched from blood (not recorded which). The receptors were sampled from a woman aged 18-30 years with acute COVID-19.

This chain connects TRBV4-1 to TRBJ2-5, with 9 bases identical to TRBD2. Germline CDR1 and CDR2: MGHRA and YSYEKL. V dropped 4 bases and J dropped 6; count of bases not matched to a gene: 15. The CDR3 extends over 17 amino acids. CDR3 bases: TGCGCCAGCAGCCTTGAAGATGGGGGACTAGCAAGAAAGACCCAGTACTTC. It is translated as CASSLEDGGLARKTQYF.

The rearrangement joins TRBV9 to TRBJ2-1; D is perhaps TRBD2 (5 bases). The length of the CDR3 is 16 residues. In germline, CDR1 is SGDLS, CDR2 YYNGEE. V lost 0 bases and J lost 5, with 15 bases in between. The CDR3 DNA sequence: TGTGCCAGCAGCGTAGTGGGATTAGCGCAAAACAATGAGCAGTTCTTC. It is translated as CASSVVGLAQNNEQFF.